These 16 T cell receptor beta chains originate from one sample sequenced in a study of blood T cells in healthy people across ages. The authors ran a second PCR of about 6 to 11 cycles using a sample-barcoded 5' primer and a J-beta primer mix. TCRdb re-called the 5' RACE reads with MiXCR, one entry per CDR3 protein. Altogether approximately 1,000,000 distinct CDR3 sequences are present, under 45% being singletons, with the ten largest covering about 20%. Sequencing was carried out using blood. These receptor sequences come from an older woman in good health.

This clonotype occurred a few times. The V and J genes are TRBV20-1 and TRBJ1-5, with 8 bases fitting TRBD1. The V and J ends lost 2 bases and 3 bases, in that order; junction bases with no gene match: 3. The CDR3 sequence is 14 residues long. The V gene's germline CDR1 is DFQATT and CDR2 SNEGSKA (reference sequence). CDR3 in amino acids: CSARPDRVNQPQHF. The CDR3 DNA follows: TGCAGTGCTAGACCGGACAGGGTCAATCAGCCCCAGCATTTT.

The V call is TRBV3-1, the J call TRBJ2-3; D is undetermined. V lost 2 bases, J lost 1 base, and 13 bases lay in between. The CDR3 loop spans 16 amino acids. Germline V lookup: CDR1 LGHDT, CDR2 YNNKEL (reference sequence). The CDR3 DNA follows: TGTGCCAGCAGCCAACACGGATTCGAGGGCACAGATACGCAGTATTTT. Amino acids: CASSQHGFEGTDTQYF.

The V gene is TRBV3-1, the J gene TRBJ2-1; D is unclear. V lost 4 bases, J lost 8 bases, and 12 bases lay in between. Germline values: CDR1 LGHDT, CDR2 YNNKEL (reference sequence). There are 13 residues in the CDR3. CDR3 loop: CASSLLAVDEQFF. DNA of the CDR3: TGTGCCAGCAGCCTCCTCGCGGTGGATGAGCAGTTCTTC.

The chain couples TRBV6-2 or TRBV6-3 to TRBJ2-7; D possibly uses TRBD1 or TRBD2 (5 bases each). Germline V gene lookup returns CDR1 MNHEY and CDR2 SVGEGT. The V and J ends lost 0 bases and 1 base respectively, with 13 bases between them. The CDR3 extends over 16 amino acids. The CDR3 spells CASSYSPTEGSYEQYF. The CDR3 DNA reads as TGTGCCAGCAGTTACTCCCCGACCGAGGGGTCCTACGAGCAGTACTTC.

The rearrangement joins TRBV7-9 to TRBJ2-3; possibly TRBD2 for D (6 bases). Germline-derived CDR1 and CDR2 are SEHNR and FQNEAQ (reference sequence). V was shortened by 5 bases and J by 5 bases, with 14 bases between the two germline ends. The CDR3 contains 14 residues. The CDR3 here is CASSPTSIGDTQYF. As DNA, the CDR3 is TGTGCCAGCAGCCCCACTAGCATCGGAGATACGCAGTATTTT. The variable domain in full, completed from reference TRBV7-9 and TRBJ2-3, reads DTGVSQNPRHKITKRGQNVTFRCDPISEHNRLYWYRQTLGQGPEFLTYFQNEAQLEKSRLLSDRFSAERPKGSFSTLEIQRTEQGDSAMYLCASSPTSIGDTQYFGPGTRLTVL.

The J gene is TRBJ2-2, the V gene TRBV4-1, with D unresolved. The germline CDR1 and CDR2 sequences are MGHRA and YSYEKL. The germline V and J ends were trimmed by 0 bases and 1 base, with 12 bases remaining between them. This CDR3 spans 17 amino acids. The CDR3 loop is CASSQDAADENTGELFF. The CDR3 DNA is TGCGCCAGCAGCCAAGATGCGGCGGACGAGAACACCGGGGAGCTGTTTTTT.

The chain combines TRBV6-6 with TRBJ2-7; D remains ambiguous. This CDR3 is 12 amino acids long. The V gene's germline CDR1 is MNHNY and CDR2 SVGAGI (reference sequence). Deletions cut 6 bases from V and 5 bases from J, with 11 bases between. CDR3 DNA: TGTGCCAGCAGAGACGAGAAAGACGAGCAGTACTTC. Translating gives CASRDEKDEQYF.

In its sample, this clonotype was seen a few times. In DNA form, the CDR3 reads TGCGCCAGCAGCCAAGAATTTAGCGGGAGACGTGAGCAGTTCTTC. Translated, it gives CASSQEFSGRREQFF. The chain recombines TRBV4-1 with TRBJ2-1; 9 bases are shared with TRBD2. Germline trimming cut 0 bases from V and 9 bases from J; bases unmatched to any gene: 6. This CDR3 spans 15 amino acids. Germline V gives CDR1 MGHRA, CDR2 YSYEKL.

This chain joins TRBV14 and TRBJ2-7; perhaps TRBD1 as D (6 bases). V was trimmed by 0 bases and J by 0 bases, leaving 9 bases between them. This CDR3 has 15 amino acids. Per germline, CDR1 SGHDN and CDR2 FVKESK. Here the CDR3 reads CASSQEGAHSYEQYF. In nucleotides, the CDR3 is TGTGCCAGCAGCCAAGAGGGGGCCCACTCCTACGAGCAGTACTTC.

In this sample, this clonotype turned up a few times. The chain has TRBV7-3 and TRBJ2-1; no clear D. Germline V gives CDR1 SGHTA, CDR2 FQGTGA. This CDR3 region has 14 residues. V lost 1 base and J 3 bases, leaving 7 bases between the germline ends. The CDR3 here is CASSLNQNYNEQFF. DNA of the CDR3: TGTGCCAGCAGCTTAAACCAGAACTACAATGAGCAGTTCTTC.

Only a few counts were recorded for this clonotype. The chain is built from TRBV7-6 and TRBJ2-7; D gene unclear. Trimming removed 7 bases from V and 4 bases from J, with 20 bases in between. This CDR3 is 15 amino acids long. Per the germline V gene, CDR1 is SGHVS and CDR2 is FNYEAQ. The CDR3 reads CASKVKKSLTYEQYF. The CDR3 DNA follows: TGTGCCAGCAAGGTCAAGAAGTCCCTCACTTACGAGCAGTACTTC.

The chain uses TRBV20-1 and TRBJ2-1; TRBD2 aligns across 10 bases. The CDR3 contains 13 residues. V gave up 8 bases and J gave up 10 bases; unmatched junction bases: 11. CDR1 and CDR2 (germline): DFQATT, SNEGSKA (reference sequence). In nucleotides, the CDR3 is TGCAGTTCAAGCGGGAGGGCCCTCCGGGAGCAGTTCTTC. Its protein is CSSSGRALREQFF.

This clonotype was recorded only once. The J gene is TRBJ2-4, the V gene TRBV7-3, with TRBD2 as a possible D gene (5 bases). Gene TRBJ2-7 matches the end of the DNA better, so the J call may be wrong. Germline V gene data show CDR1 as SGHTA and CDR2 as FQGTGA. CDR3 length equals 15 residues. The CDR3 DNA reads TGTGCCAGCAGCTTAGAAGAAGGGAGAATCTACGAGCAGTACTTC. Its translation is CASSLEEGRIYEQYF.

The chain employs TRBV6-5 and TRBJ2-1; TRBD2 aligns across 7 bases. CDR1 and CDR2 from the germline V gene are MNHEY and SVGAGI. J lost 5 bases, V lost 6 bases, and 13 bases had no gene match. CDR3 length: 16 amino acids. The CDR3 DNA reads TGTGCCAGCAGCGCCTCCCGGGACTACCATAACAATGAGCAGTTCTTC. This translates into CASSASRDYHNNEQFF.

This clonotype was counted a few times. This rearrangement joins TRBV9 to TRBJ2-7, with D possibly being TRBD2 (6 bases). V was shortened by 4 bases and J by 2 bases, with 16 bases between the two germline ends. The CDR3 is 15 amino acids. Germline loops: CDR1 SGDLS, CDR2 YYNGEE. The CDR3 loop is CASSPREGGAYEQYF. CDR3 DNA sequence: TGTGCCAGCAGCCCCCGTGAGGGAGGAGCCTACGAGCAGTACTTC.

This clonotype turned up a few times. J is TRBJ2-5 and V is TRBV5-1; D tentatively reads TRBD1 or TRBD2 (5 bases each). The germline V gene encodes CDR1 SGHRS and CDR2 YFSETQ. CDR3 length equals 12 residues. The V end was cut by 3 bases, the J end by 11 bases, with 14 bases between. The CDR3 region is CASSSDLGEQYF. CDR3 coding DNA: TGCGCCAGCAGCTCGGACTTGGGGGAGCAGTACTTC. The full variable domain, completed using reference TRBV5-1 and TRBJ2-5, is KAGVTQTPRYLIKTRGQQVTLSCSPISGHRSVSWYQQTPGQGLQFLFEYFSETQRNKGNFPGRFSGRQFSNSRSEMNVSTLELGDSALYLCASSSDLGEQYFGPGTRLLVL.